Described below is a single TCR beta chain sequence and its context. Its specificity is unknown. The J segment lost 6 bases and the V segment lost 8 bases, leaving 2 bases of the junction unmatched. In germline, CDR1 is MNHEY, CDR2 SMNVEV (reference sequence). CDR3 size: 12 residues. The data derive from a study of T cell responses to AZD1222 COVID-19 vaccine. Points from the study as a whole: A mostly white British donor set with more females was recruited, and clonal diversity was possibly underestimated. Sampling that yielded the repertoires occurred only after the peak T cell response.

TCRdb's copy holds only in-frame clones and misses some; the assay was immunoSEQ multiplex PCR. The table includes about 140,000 clones, approximately 91% detected once. The source is an adult who received the AZD1222 COVID-19 vaccine. This material consisted of peripheral blood, taken 28 days after the second AZD1222 dose. This chain joins TRBV27 and TRBJ2-3, with 10 positions matching TRBD1. CDR3 in DNA: TGTGCCAGCGGACAGGGGGTGGATACGCAGTATTTT. Its translation: CASGQGVDTQYF.